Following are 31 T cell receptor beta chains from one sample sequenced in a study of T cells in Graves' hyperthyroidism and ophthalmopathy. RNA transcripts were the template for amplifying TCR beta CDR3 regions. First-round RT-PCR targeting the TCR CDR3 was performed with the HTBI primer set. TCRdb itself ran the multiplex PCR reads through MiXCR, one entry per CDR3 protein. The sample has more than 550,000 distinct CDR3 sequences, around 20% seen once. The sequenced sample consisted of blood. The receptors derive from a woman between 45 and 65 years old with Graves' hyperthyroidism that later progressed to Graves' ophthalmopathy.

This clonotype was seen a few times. The CDR3 reads CASSRRAGDEKLFF. CDR3 bases: TGTGCCAGCAGCAGGAGGGCCGGGGATGAAAAACTGTTTTTT. The genes are TRBV9 and TRBJ1-4; D is unclear. The V gene lost 4 bases and the J gene lost 6 bases, with 13 bases spanning the gap. Germline assignment: CDR1 SGDLS and CDR2 YYNGEE. The CDR3 length is 14 residues.

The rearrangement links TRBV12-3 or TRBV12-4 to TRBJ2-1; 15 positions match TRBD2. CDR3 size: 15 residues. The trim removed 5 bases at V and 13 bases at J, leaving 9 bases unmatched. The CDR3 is CASSMGLAGGPYQFF. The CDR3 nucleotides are TGTGCCAGCAGTATGGGACTAGCGGGGGGCCCTTACCAGTTCTTC.

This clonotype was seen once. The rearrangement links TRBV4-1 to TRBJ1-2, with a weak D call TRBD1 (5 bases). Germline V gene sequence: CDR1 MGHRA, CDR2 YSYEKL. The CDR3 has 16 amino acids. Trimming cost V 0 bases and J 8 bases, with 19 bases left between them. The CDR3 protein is CASSQDLDSRARGYTF. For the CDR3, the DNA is TGCGCCAGCAGCCAAGATCTAGACAGTCGGGCGAGGGGCTACACCTTC.

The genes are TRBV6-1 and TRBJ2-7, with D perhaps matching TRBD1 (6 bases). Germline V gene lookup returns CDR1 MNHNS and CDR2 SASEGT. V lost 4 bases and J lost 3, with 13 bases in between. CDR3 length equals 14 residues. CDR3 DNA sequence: TGTGCCAGCAGTGTCCGGGACATGATCTACGAGCAGTACTTC. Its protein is CASSVRDMIYEQYF.

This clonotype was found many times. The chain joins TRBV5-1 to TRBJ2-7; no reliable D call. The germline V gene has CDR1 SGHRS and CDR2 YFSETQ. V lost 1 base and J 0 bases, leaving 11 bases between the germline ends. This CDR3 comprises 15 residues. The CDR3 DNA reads TGCGCCAGCAGCTTGTCGACGGCCAGCTCCTACGAGCAGTACTTC. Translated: CASSLSTASSYEQYF.

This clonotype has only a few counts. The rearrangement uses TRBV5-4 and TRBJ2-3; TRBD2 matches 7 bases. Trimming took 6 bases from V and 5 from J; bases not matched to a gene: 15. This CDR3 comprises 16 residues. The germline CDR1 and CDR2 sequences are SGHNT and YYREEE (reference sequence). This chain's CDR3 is CASTQVGGVGGDTQYF. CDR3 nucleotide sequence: TGTGCCAGCACCCAAGTTGGGGGGGTGGGGGGAGATACGCAGTATTTT.

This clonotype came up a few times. CDR3 residues: CASSQWGPNEQFF. The CDR3 DNA sequence: TGTGCCAGCAGCCAATGGGGGCCCAATGAGCAGTTCTTC. The J gene is TRBJ2-1, the V gene TRBV3-1; D possibly corresponds to TRBD1 (6 bases). Trimming shortened V by 2 bases and J by 6 bases, and 8 bases separated the two germline ends. The CDR3 runs to 13 residues. CDR1 and CDR2 from the germline V gene are LGHDT and YNNKEL (reference sequence).

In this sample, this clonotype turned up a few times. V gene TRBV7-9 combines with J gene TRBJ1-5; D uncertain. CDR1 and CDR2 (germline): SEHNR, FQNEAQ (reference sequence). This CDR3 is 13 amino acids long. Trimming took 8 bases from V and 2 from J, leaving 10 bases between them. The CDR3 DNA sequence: TGTGCCAGCTCCAAAAAGGGCAATCAGCCCCAGCATTTT. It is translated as CASSKKGNQPQHF.

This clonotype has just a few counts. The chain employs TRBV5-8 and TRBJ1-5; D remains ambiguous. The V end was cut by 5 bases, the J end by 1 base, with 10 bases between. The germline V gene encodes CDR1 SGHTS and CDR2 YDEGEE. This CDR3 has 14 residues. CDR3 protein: CASSKPRSNQPQHF. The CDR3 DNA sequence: TGTGCCAGCAGTAAGCCCCGGAGCAATCAGCCCCAGCATTTT. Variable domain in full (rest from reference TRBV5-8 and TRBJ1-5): EAGVTQSPTHLIKTRGQQATLRCSPISGHTSVYWYQQALGLGLQFLLWYDEGEERNRGNFPPRFSGRQFPNYSSELNVNALELEDSALYLCASSKPRSNQPQHFGDGTRLSIL.

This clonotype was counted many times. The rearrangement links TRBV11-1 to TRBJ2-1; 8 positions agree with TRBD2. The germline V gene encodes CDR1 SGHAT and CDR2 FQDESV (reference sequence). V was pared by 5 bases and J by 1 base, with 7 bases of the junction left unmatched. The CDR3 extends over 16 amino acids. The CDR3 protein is CASSPRGGLSYNEQFF. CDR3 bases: TGTGCCAGCAGCCCTCGGGGGGGCCTTTCCTACAATGAGCAGTTCTTC.

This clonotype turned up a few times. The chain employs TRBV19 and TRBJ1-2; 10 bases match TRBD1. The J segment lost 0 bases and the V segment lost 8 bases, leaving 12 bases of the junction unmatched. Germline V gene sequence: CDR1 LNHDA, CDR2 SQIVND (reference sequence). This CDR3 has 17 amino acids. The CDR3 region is CASRPGQGIPTNYGYTF. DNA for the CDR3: TGTGCCAGTCGACCGGGACAGGGGATACCTACTAACTATGGCTACACCTTC.

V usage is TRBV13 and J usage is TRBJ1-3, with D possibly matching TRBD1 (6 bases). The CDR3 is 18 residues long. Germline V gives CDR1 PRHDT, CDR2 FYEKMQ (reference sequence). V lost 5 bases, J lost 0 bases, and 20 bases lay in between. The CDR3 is CASSQRGRKRISGNTIYF. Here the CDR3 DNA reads TGTGCCAGCAGCCAGCGGGGGCGGAAGAGAATCTCTGGAAACACCATATATTTT.

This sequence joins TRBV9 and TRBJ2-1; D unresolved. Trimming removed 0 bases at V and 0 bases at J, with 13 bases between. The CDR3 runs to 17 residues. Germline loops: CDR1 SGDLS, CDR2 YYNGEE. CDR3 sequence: CASSVDTTRSSYNEQFF. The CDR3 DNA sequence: TGTGCCAGCAGCGTAGATACGACTCGAAGCTCCTACAATGAGCAGTTCTTC.

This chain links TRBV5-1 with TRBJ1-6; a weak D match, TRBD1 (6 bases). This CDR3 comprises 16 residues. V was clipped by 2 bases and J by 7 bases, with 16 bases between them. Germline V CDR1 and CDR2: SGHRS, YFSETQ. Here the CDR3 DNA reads TGCGCCAGCAGCTTTGACTTCACAGGGTTCAATTCACCCCTCCACTTT. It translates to CASSFDFTGFNSPLHF.

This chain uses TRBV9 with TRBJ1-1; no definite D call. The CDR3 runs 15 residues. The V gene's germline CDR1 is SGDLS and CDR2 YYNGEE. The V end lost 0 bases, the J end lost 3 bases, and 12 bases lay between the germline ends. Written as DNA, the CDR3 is TGTGCCAGCAGCGTAGGGGTCGGGGTCCACACTGAAGCTTTCTTT. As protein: CASSVGVGVHTEAFF.

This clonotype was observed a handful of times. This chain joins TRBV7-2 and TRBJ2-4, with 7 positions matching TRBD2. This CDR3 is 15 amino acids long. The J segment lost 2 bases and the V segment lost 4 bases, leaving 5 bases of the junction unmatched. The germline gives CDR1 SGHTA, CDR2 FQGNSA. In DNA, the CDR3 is TGTGCCAGCAGCTACGAACTAGCGACCAAAAACATTCAGTACTTC. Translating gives CASSYELATKNIQYF.

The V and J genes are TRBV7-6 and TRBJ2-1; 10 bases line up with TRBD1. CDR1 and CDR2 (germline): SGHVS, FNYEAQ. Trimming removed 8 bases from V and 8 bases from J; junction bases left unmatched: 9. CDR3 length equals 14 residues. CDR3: CASCPGTGVYEQFF. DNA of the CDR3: TGTGCCAGCTGCCCCGGGACAGGGGTGTATGAGCAGTTCTTC.

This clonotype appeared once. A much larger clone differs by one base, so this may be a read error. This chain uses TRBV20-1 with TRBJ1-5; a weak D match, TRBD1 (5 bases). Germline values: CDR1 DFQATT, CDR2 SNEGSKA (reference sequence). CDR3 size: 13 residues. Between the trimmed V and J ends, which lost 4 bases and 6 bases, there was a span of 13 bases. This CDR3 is CSATKAGSQPQHF. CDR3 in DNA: TGCAGTGCTACGAAGGCAGGGTCTCAGCCCCAGCATTTT.

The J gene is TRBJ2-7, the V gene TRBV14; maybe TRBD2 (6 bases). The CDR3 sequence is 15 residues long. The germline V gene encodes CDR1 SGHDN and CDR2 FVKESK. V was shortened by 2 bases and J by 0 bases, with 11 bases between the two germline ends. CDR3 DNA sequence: TGTGCCAGCAGCCAACCGGGACTGAACTCCTACGAGCAGTACTTC. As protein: CASSQPGLNSYEQYF.

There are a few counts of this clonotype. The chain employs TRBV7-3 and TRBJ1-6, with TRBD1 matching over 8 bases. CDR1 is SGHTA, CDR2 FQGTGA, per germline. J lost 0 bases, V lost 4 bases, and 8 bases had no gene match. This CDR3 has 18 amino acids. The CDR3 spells CASSSLDREVSYNSPLHF. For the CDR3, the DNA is TGTGCCAGCAGCTCGCTGGACAGGGAGGTCTCCTATAATTCACCCCTCCACTTT.

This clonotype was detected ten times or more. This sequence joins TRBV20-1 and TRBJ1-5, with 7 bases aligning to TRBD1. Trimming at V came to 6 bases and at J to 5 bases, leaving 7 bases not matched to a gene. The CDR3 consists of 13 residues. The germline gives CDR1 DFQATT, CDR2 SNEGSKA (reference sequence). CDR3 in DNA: TGCAGTGCCACCAACAGGGGCTATCAGCCCCAGCATTTT. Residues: CSATNRGYQPQHF.

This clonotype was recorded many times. Written as DNA, the CDR3 is TGTGCCAGCAGTGTAAACTTAGCGGTCCAAGAGACCCAGTACTTC. Encoded protein: CASSVNLAVQETQYF. The chain joins TRBV2 to TRBJ2-5, with TRBD2 as a possible D gene (6 bases). The ends were cut back, 4 bases at V and 1 base at J, with 13 bases in the middle. Germline CDR1 SNHLY, CDR2 FYNNEI. The CDR3 consists of 15 residues.

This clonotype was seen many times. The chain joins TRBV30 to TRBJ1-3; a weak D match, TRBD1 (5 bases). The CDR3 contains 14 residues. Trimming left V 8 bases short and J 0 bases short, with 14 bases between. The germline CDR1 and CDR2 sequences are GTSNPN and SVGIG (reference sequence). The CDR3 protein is CATSTVRSGNTIYF. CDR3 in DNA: TGTGCCACCTCGACAGTTCGCTCTGGAAACACCATATATTTT. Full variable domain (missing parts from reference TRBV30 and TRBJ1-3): SQTIHQWPATLVQPVGSPLSLECTVEGTSNPNLYWYRQAAGRGLQLLFYSVGIGQISSEVPQNLSASRPQDRQFILSSKKLLLSDSGFYLCATSTVRSGNTIYFGEGSWLTVV.

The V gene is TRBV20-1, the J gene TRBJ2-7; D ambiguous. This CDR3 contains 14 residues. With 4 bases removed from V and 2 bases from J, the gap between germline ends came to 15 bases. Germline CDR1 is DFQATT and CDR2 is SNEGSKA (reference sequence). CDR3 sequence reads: CSANGSTDTYEQYF. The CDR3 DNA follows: TGCAGTGCTAACGGGTCAACAGACACCTACGAGCAGTACTTC.

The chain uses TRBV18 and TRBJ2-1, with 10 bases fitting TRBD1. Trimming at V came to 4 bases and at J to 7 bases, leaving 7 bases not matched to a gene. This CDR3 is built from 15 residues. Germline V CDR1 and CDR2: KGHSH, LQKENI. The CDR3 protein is CASSLGQGRGNEQFF. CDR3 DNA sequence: TGTGCCAGCTCACTGGGACAGGGGCGGGGGAATGAGCAGTTCTTC.

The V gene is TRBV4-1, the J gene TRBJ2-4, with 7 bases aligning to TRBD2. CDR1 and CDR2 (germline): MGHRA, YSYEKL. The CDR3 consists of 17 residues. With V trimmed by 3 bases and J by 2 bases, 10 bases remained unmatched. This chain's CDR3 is CASSHWLRGKTKNIQYF. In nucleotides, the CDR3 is TGCGCCAGCAGCCATTGGTTGCGGGGGAAGACCAAAAACATTCAGTACTTC.

CDR3 coding DNA: TGCAGTGCTCCCACTAGCGGGGGGGTTAATGAGCAGTTCTTC. Encoded protein: CSAPTSGGVNEQFF. The chain has TRBV20-1 and TRBJ2-1; 13 nucleotides match TRBD2. The CDR3 is 14 amino acids. Germline CDR1 DFQATT, CDR2 SNEGSKA (reference sequence). V was clipped by 5 bases and J by 7 bases; unmatched bases: 5.

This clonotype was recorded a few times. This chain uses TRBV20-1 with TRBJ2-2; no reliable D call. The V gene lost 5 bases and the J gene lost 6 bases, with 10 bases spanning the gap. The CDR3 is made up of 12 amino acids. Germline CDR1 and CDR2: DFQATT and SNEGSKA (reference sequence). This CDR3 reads CSALRVSGELFF. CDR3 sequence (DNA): TGCAGTGCTCTTCGAGTATCCGGGGAGCTGTTTTTT.

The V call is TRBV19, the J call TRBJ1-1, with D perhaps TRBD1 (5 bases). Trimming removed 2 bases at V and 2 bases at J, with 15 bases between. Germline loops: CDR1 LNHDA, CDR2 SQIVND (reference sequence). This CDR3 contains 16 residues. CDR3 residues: CASSIQPGRRNTEAFF. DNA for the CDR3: TGTGCCAGTAGTATACAGCCAGGGAGAAGAAACACTGAAGCTTTCTTT.

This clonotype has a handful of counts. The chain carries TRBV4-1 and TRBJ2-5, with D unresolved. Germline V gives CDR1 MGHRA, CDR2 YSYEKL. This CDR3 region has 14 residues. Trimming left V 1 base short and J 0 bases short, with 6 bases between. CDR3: CASSQASNQETQYF. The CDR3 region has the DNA TGCGCCAGCAGCCAAGCCTCCAACCAAGAGACCCAGTACTTC.

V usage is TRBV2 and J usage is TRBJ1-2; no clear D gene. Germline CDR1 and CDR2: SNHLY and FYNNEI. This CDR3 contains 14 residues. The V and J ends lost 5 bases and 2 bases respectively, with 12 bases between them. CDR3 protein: CASSILERNYGYTF. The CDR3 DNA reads TGTGCCAGCAGTATCCTTGAAAGAAACTATGGCTACACCTTC.